One T cell receptor beta chain is described in this entry. Its target is not known. TCRdb keeps only in-frame clones here, not all; method: immunoSEQ multiplex PCR. The sample includes tens of thousands of clones, 75% to 90% of them seen just once. Trimming removed 0 bases from V and 3 bases from J, with 13 bases in between. The CDR3 extends over 16 amino acids. The germline CDR1 and CDR2 sequences are SGHRS and YFSETQ. This entry belongs to a study of T cell responses to AZD1222 COVID-19 vaccine. The study, taken as a whole, reports: Nearly half of spike-specific TCRs reportedly target variant regions that are unmutated in the B.1.351 and B.1.1.7 variants. Of the AZD1222 recipients, only 6 or 7 were seropositive at baseline. Donors were largely white British and mainly female; clonal diversity was possibly underestimated. Without day 14 samples, only post-peak T cell repertoires were studied.

The chain recombines TRBV5-1 with TRBJ1-5; possibly TRBD1 for D (6 bases). The clonotype originates from an adult who received the AZD1222 COVID-19 vaccine. This specimen consisted of peripheral blood, obtained 28 days after the second AZD1222 dose. CDR3 amino acids: CASSLGSGDPNQPQHF. The CDR3 coding sequence is TGCGCCAGCAGCTTGGGTTCAGGGGACCCCAATCAGCCCCAGCATTTT.